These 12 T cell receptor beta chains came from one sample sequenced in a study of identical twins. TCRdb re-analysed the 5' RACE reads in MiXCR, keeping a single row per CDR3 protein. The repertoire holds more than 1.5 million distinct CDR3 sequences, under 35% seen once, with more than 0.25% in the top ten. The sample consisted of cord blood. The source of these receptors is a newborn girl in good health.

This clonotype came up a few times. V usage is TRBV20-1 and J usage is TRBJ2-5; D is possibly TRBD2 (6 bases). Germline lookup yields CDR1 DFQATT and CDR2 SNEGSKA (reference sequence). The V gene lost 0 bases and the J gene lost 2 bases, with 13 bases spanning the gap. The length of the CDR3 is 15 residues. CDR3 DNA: TGCAGTGCTAGAGATTATGCAGGGAGGCAAGAGACCCAGTACTTC. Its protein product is CSARDYAGRQETQYF.

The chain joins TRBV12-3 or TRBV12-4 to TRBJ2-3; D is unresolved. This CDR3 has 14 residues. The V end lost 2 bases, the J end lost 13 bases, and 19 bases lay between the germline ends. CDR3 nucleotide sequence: TGTGCCAGCAGTTTATTACCCAGAACAGATGCGGAGTATTTT. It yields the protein CASSLLPRTDAEYF.

This CDR3 is CSARDVAASYEQYF. DNA of the CDR3: TGCAGTGCTAGAGATGTAGCAGCGTCCTACGAGCAGTACTTC. The gene calls are TRBV20-1 and TRBJ2-7, with D hard to call. CDR3 length: 14 residues. Germline V CDR1 and CDR2: DFQATT, SNEGSKA (reference sequence). V lost 0 bases and J 1 base, leaving 10 bases between the germline ends.

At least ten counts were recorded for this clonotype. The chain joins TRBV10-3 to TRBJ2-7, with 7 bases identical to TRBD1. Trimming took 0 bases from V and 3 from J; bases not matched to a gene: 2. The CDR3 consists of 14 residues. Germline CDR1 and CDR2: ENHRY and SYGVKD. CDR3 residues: CAISESAGGYEQYF. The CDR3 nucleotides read TGTGCCATCAGTGAGTCGGCAGGGGGCTACGAGCAGTACTTC.

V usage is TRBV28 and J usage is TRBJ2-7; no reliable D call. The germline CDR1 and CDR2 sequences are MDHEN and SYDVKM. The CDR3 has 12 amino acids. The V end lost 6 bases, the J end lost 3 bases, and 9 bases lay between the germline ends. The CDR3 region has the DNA TGTGCCAGCAGGGGATCAATCTACGAGCAGTACTTC. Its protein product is CASRGSIYEQYF. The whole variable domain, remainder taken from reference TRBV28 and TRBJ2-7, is DVKVTQSSRYLVKRTGEKVFLECVQDMDHENMFWYRQDPGLGLRLIYFSYDVKMKEKGDIPEGYSVSREKKERFSLILESASTNQTSMYLCASRGSIYEQYFGPGTRLTVT.

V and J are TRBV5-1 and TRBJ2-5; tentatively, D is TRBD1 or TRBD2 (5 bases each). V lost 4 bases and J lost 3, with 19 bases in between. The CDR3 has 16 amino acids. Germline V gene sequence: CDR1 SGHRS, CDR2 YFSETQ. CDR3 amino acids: CASSPGSSAGKETQYF. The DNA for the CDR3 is TGCGCCAGCAGCCCGGGATCCTCAGCAGGGAAAGAGACCCAGTACTTC.

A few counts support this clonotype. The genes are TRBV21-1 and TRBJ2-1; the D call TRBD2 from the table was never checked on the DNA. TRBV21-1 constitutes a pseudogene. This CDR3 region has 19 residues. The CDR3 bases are TGTGCCAGCAGCAAAGAAGTGGGCGGGAGGGCGGAAGGGCACAATGAGCAGTTCTTC. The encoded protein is CASSKEVGGRAEGHNEQFF.

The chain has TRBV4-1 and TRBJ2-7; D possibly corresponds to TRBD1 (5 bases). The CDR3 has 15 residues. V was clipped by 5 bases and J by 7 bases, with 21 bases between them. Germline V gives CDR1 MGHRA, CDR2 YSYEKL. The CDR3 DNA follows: TGCGCCAGCAGCGCGCGACAGAGCTCCTACAATGAGCAGTACTTC. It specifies CASSARQSSYNEQYF.

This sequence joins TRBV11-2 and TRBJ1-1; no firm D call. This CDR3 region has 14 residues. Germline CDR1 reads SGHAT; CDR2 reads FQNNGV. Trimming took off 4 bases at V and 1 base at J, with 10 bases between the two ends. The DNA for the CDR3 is TGTGCCAGCAGCTCTCGGAGAGGGAACACTGAAGCTTTCTTT. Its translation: CASSSRRGNTEAFF.

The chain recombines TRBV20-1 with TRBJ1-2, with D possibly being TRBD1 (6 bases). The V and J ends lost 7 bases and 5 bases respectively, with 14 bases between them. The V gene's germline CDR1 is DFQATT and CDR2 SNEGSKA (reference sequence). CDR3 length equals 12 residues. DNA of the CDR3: TGCAGTGGTCGGGGGGCCTCATATGGCTACACCTTC. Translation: CSGRGASYGYTF.

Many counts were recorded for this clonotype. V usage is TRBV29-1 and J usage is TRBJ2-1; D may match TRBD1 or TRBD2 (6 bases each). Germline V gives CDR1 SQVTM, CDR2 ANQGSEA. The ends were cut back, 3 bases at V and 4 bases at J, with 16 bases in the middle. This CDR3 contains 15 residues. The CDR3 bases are TGCAGCGTTGATAGGGGGGCGCTTAGTTACAATGAGCAGTTCTTC. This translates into CSVDRGALSYNEQFF.

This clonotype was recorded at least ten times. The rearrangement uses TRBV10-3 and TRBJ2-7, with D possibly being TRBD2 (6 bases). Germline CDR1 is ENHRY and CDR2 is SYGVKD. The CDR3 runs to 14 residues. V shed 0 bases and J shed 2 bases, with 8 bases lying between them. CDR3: CAISESRRAYEQYF. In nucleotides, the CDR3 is TGTGCCATCAGTGAGTCAAGGAGGGCCTACGAGCAGTACTTC.